This T cell receptor beta chain came from a study of healthy donors' naive CD4 and CD8 T cells. The wider study: Donors, half of them female, were 20-25, 40-50 or 60-70 years old. Overall study findings and caveats: Homeostatic proliferation of naive T cells was not examined as a bias source.

Starting from roughly 0.55 ug of total RNA, TCR libraries were made with linear amplification. MiXCR, run by TCRdb on the reads, gives a single entry per CDR3 protein. The table records around 200,000 distinct CDR3 sequences, about 76% of them present only once. Trimming took 0 bases from V and 9 from J, leaving 18 bases between them. Germline V gene data show CDR1 as LNHDA and CDR2 as SQIVND (reference sequence). CDR3 size: 16 residues. With regard to this clonotype: What it binds is not known.

The source material was naive CD4+ and CD8+ T cells sorted from blood, pooled from several donors. The sequence came from a pool of human donors in good health; the sample pools cells from several healthy donors. The chain uses TRBV19 and TRBJ2-4; the D is unclear. CDR3 protein: CASSIDLAPQPRIQYF. As DNA, the CDR3 is TGTGCCAGTAGTATAGATCTGGCACCCCAGCCACGCATTCAGTACTTC. The variable domain in full, completed from reference TRBV19 and TRBJ2-4, reads DGGITQSPKYLFRKEGQNVTLSCEQNLNHDAMYWYRQDPGQGLRLIYYSQIVNDFQKGDIAEGYSVSREKKESFPLTVTSAQKNPTAFYLCASSIDLAPQPRIQYFGAGTRLSVL.